This is a list of T cell receptor beta chains from one sample in a study of T cells in Graves' hyperthyroidism and ophthalmopathy. Each CDR3 protein is one row after TCRdb ran MiXCR on the multiplex PCR reads. The sample includes some 490,000 distinct CDR3 sequences, around a fifth of them seen just once. The sample comprised blood. The receptors originated from a woman aged 70 to 79 with Graves' ophthalmopathy. Each CDR3 is given with its conserved first and last residue. A D gene is named only where the DNA matches it firmly. Expanded clones get a size class; other rows say once, few or many, or leave the size out.

v_call	d_call	clone_size	j_call	cdr3_aa	cdr3_nt
TRBV19	-	many	TRBJ2-1	CASSIDHGPSSYNEQFF	TGTGCCAGTAGTATAGATCACGGACCTAGCTCCTACAATGAGCAGTTCTTC
TRBV20-1	-	-	TRBJ1-1	CSAQGSSGRAFF	TGCAGTGCCCAAGGGTCCTCAGGTCGGGCTTTCTTT
TRBV6-1	-	few	TRBJ2-7	CASNTGWGTYEQYF	TGTGCCAGCAATACAGGGTGGGGTACATACGAGCAGTACTTC
TRBV20-1	-	few	TRBJ1-5	CSARVLGEGVNQPQHF	TGCAGTGCTAGAGTCCTCGGCGAGGGAGTGAATCAGCCCCAGCATTTT
TRBV6-5	TRBD2	-	TRBJ2-1	CASTQSGRTYEQFF	TGTGCCAGCACCCAAAGCGGGAGGACCTATGAGCAGTTCTTC
TRBV5-1	-	few	TRBJ2-7	CASSLWQGSRGQYF	TGCGCCAGCAGCTTGTGGCAGGGGAGCCGCGGGCAGTACTTC
TRBV24-1	-	-	TRBJ2-7	CATSESGVTYEQYF	TGTGCCACCAGTGAATCGGGAGTCACCTACGAGCAGTACTTC
TRBV12-3/TRBV12-4	TRBD2	many	TRBJ2-7	CATSPGLAGYAYEQYF	TGTGCCACCTCTCCGGGACTAGCGGGATACGCCTACGAGCAGTACTTC
TRBV20-1	TRBD1	-	TRBJ1-2	CSAPNPGTGGYGYTF	TGCAGTGCTCCGAACCCCGGGACAGGGGGTTATGGCTACACCTTC
TRBV29-1	-	-	TRBJ2-5	CSAPEGVVGRGRETQYF	TGCAGCGCCCCTGAGGGGGTAGTAGGGAGAGGACGAGAGACCCAGTACTTC
TRBV14	-	-	TRBJ2-5	CASSQGTGYQETQYF	TGTGCCAGCAGCCAAGGGACGGGTTACCAAGAGACCCAGTACTTC